These 26 T cell receptor beta chains originate from one sample sequenced in a study of siplizumab effects on memory and regulatory T cells. The table came from immunoSEQ multiplex PCR; TCRdb's copy has only in-frame clones and leaves some out. Among about 87,000 clones listed, around 90% were seen once. The sequenced sample was Tregs sorted from blood. The receptor set was obtained from a human donor in good health.

The rearrangement uses TRBV21-1 and TRBJ2-1; the table names TRBD2, a call not compared with the DNA. TRBV21-1 is labeled a pseudogene. CDR3 length equals 17 residues. CDR3 region: CASSKERLAGTENEQFF. DNA for the CDR3: TGTGCCAGCAGCAAGGAAAGGCTAGCGGGGACGGAGAATGAGCAGTTCTTC.

V usage is TRBV19 and J usage is TRBJ1-1; TRBD1 is a possible D gene (6 bases). Germline CDR1 LNHDA, CDR2 SQIVND (reference sequence). The CDR3 sequence is 11 residues long. V gave up 7 bases and J gave up 6 bases, with 9 bases separating them. The CDR3 coding sequence is TGTGCCAGTAAGGGGGGGGCTGAAGCTTTCTTT. It translates to CASKGGAEAFF.

The chain couples TRBV4-1 to TRBJ2-2; perhaps TRBD2 as D (5 bases). This CDR3 has 16 residues. Trimming took 4 bases from V and 6 from J, leaving 18 bases between them. The germline V gene has CDR1 MGHRA and CDR2 YSYEKL. The CDR3 DNA reads as TGCGCCAGCAGCCCCGGACGGACTTCGATTCCCGGGGAGCTGTTTTTT. Translated, it gives CASSPGRTSIPGELFF.

This chain joins TRBV14 and TRBJ2-3; D remains unclear. Trimming removed 4 bases from V and 2 bases from J, with 10 bases in between. Germline V gives CDR1 SGHDN, CDR2 FVKESK. The CDR3 is 14 amino acids. CDR3 DNA sequence: TGTGCCAGCAGCCTTAGCTTGGACACAGATACGCAGTATTTT. Its translation: CASSLSLDTDTQYF.

This clone was observed a handful of times. The chain recombines TRBV11-2 with TRBJ1-4, with TRBD1 identical over 10 bases. J gave up 3 bases and V 6 bases, and 16 bases lay outside the gene matches. The germline V gene encodes CDR1 SGHAT and CDR2 FQNNGV. The CDR3 is made up of 19 amino acids. The CDR3: CASSSRPPGQGNPNEKLFF. The CDR3 DNA sequence: TGTGCCAGCAGTTCCCGCCCCCCGGGACAGGGGAACCCTAATGAAAAACTGTTTTTT.

This chain links TRBV6-6 with TRBJ1-5, with D hard to call. Germline V gene sequence: CDR1 MNHNY, CDR2 SVGAGI (reference sequence). This CDR3 contains 14 residues. The V and J ends lost 2 bases and 7 bases respectively, with 12 bases between them. The chain's CDR3 is CASSYPAFSQPQHF. CDR3 in DNA: TGTGCCAGCAGTTACCCCGCCTTTAGCCAGCCCCAGCATTTT.

The gene calls are TRBV28 and TRBJ1-2; tentative D call: TRBD1 (5 bases). From germline, CDR1 is MDHEN and CDR2 SYDVKM. Trimming removed 4 bases from V and 5 bases from J, with 14 bases in between. CDR3 length equals 14 residues. CDR3 nucleotide sequence: TGTGCCAGCAGTTCAGGGTATCGGGTGTATGGCTACACCTTC. Its translation is CASSSGYRVYGYTF.

The V call is TRBV28, the J call TRBJ1-2, with 8 bases lining up with TRBD1. J was trimmed by 4 bases and V by 6 bases; bases with no gene match: 10. Germline CDR1 and CDR2: MDHEN and SYDVKM. The CDR3 has 15 residues. The CDR3 spells CASRPSDRELYGYTF. The CDR3 DNA follows: TGTGCCAGCAGACCATCGGACAGGGAGCTCTATGGCTACACCTTC.

CDR3 bases: TGTGCCAGCAGCCCGGACAGGGGGTTCATGAACACTGAAGCTTTCTTT. Its protein product is CASSPDRGFMNTEAFF. The genes are TRBV4-2 and TRBJ1-1; 10 bases agree with TRBD1. Looked up from germline, CDR1 is LGHNA and CDR2 is YNFKEQ. The CDR3 is made up of 16 amino acids. V trimming: 4 bases; J trimming: 0 bases; junction bases outside the gene matches: 5.

The chain combines TRBV29-1 with TRBJ1-2; no reliable D call. Trimming pared 4 bases from V and 4 bases from J, leaving 7 bases between. This CDR3 is built from 11 residues. Germline CDR1 reads SQVTM; CDR2 reads ANQGSEA. CDR3 sequence reads: CSVGSTYGYTF. DNA of the CDR3: TGCAGCGTTGGCAGCACCTATGGCTACACCTTC. Supplemented by reference TRBV29-1 and TRBJ1-2, the full variable domain reads SAVISQKPSRDICQRGTSLTIQCQVDSQVTMMFWYRQQPGQSLTLIATANQGSEATYESGFVIDKFPISRPNLTFSTLTVSNMSPEDSSIYLCSVGSTYGYTFGSGTRLTVV.

The chain is built from TRBV15 and TRBJ1-2, with D tentatively TRBD1 (6 bases). Germline V CDR1 and CDR2: LNHNV, YYDKDF (reference sequence). The CDR3 loop spans 14 amino acids. Trimming took 1 base from V and 4 from J, leaving 10 bases between them. The CDR3 region is CATSRGQEPYGYTF. CDR3 coding DNA: TGTGCCACCAGCAGAGGACAGGAGCCCTATGGCTACACCTTC.

CDR3 region: CASSRVQGGTDTQYF. The CDR3 coding sequence is TGTGCCAGTAGTAGGGTCCAGGGAGGCACAGATACGCAGTATTTT. This chain connects TRBV19 to TRBJ2-3, with D perhaps given as TRBD1 or TRBD2 (5 bases each). The V end lost 4 bases, the J end lost 1 base, and 12 bases lay between the germline ends. This CDR3 is built from 15 residues. Germline CDR1 is LNHDA and CDR2 is SQIVND (reference sequence).

This chain links TRBV7-9 with TRBJ1-4; D ambiguous. CDR1 is SEHNR and CDR2 is FQNEAQ in the germline V gene (reference sequence). The CDR3 has 14 residues. Trimming stripped 1 base from V and 7 bases from J, with 10 bases between. CDR3 coding DNA: TGTGCCAGCAGCTTAGGGCAATTAGGTGAAAAACTGTTTTTT. Translating gives CASSLGQLGEKLFF.

This clone counts as medium-sized. The sample contains more than one DNA sequence encoding this CDR3. The CDR3 reads CASSLQGYGYTF. The CDR3 bases are TGTGCCAGCAGTTTACAGGGTTATGGCTACACCTTC. The V and J genes are TRBV28 and TRBJ1-2; possible D gene TRBD1, 5 bases. The CDR3 consists of 12 residues. Trimming stripped 2 bases from V and 5 bases from J, with 6 bases between. Germline CDR1 is MDHEN and CDR2 is SYDVKM.

The V and J genes are TRBV29-1 and TRBJ2-7; 9 nucleotides match TRBD1. After removal of 6 bases from V and 3 bases from J, the junction contained 6 bases not matched to a gene. The CDR3 has 13 residues. Germline CDR1 and CDR2: SQVTM and ANQGSEA. CDR3 coding DNA: TGCAGCGTCCCCCGACAGGGGGGCTACGAGCAGTACTTC. Translation: CSVPRQGGYEQYF.

The chain has TRBV18 and TRBJ2-5; D ambiguous. Germline V gene sequence: CDR1 KGHSH, CDR2 LQKENI. Trimming shortened V by 3 bases and J by 1 base, and 6 bases separated the two germline ends. The CDR3 spans 13 residues. The CDR3 region is CASSPDVQETQYF. The CDR3 DNA reads as TGTGCCAGCTCACCGGACGTCCAAGAGACCCAGTACTTC.

The chain recombines TRBV7-3 with TRBJ2-7; D tentatively fits TRBD1 or TRBD2 (5 bases each). The germline CDR1 and CDR2 sequences are SGHTA and FQGTGA. V was pared by 2 bases and J by 0 bases, with 11 bases between. The CDR3 loop spans 15 amino acids. CDR3 residues: CASSLGTGVSYEQYF. The CDR3, as DNA: TGTGCCAGCAGCTTAGGGACCGGGGTCTCCTACGAGCAGTACTTC.

V gene TRBV7-9 combines with J gene TRBJ2-5; 7 bases are a match to TRBD2. J was trimmed by 4 bases and V by 6 bases; bases with no gene match: 8. The CDR3 runs to 14 residues. Germline lookup yields CDR1 SEHNR and CDR2 FQNEAQ (reference sequence). The CDR3 DNA is TGTGCCAGCAGTTTAAACGCGGGGGTAGAGACCCAGTACTTC. Its protein is CASSLNAGVETQYF.

The CDR3 is CASSKQATRVNTEAFF. CDR3 coding DNA: TGCGCCAGCAGCAAACAGGCTACAAGAGTGAACACTGAAGCTTTCTTT. This sequence joins TRBV4-1 and TRBJ1-1, with D perhaps matching TRBD1 (5 bases). The CDR3 has 16 amino acids. Deletions cut 5 bases from V and 0 bases from J, with 16 bases between. Per the germline V gene, CDR1 is MGHRA and CDR2 is YSYEKL.

This clone was detected a few times. V is TRBV2 and J is TRBJ1-1, with D hard to call. Germline V CDR1 and CDR2: SNHLY, FYNNEI. The CDR3 is made up of 12 amino acids. The V end was cut by 6 bases, the J end by 8 bases, with 13 bases between. The CDR3 sequence is CASREDGDEAFF. In nucleotides, the CDR3 is TGTGCCAGCAGAGAGGACGGAGACGAAGCTTTCTTT.

This clone was seen more than once but under ten times. The chain links TRBV6-6 to TRBJ2-7; D unclear. V lost 6 bases and J 3 bases, leaving 6 bases between the germline ends. The CDR3 is 11 amino acids. CDR1 MNHNY and CDR2 SVGAGI come from the germline V gene (reference sequence). CDR3 loop: CASRGFYEQYF. The CDR3 region has the DNA TGTGCCAGCAGAGGGTTCTACGAGCAGTACTTC.

The V call is TRBV15, the J call TRBJ1-5; D is ambiguous. Deletions cut 4 bases from V and 2 bases from J, with 12 bases between. The CDR3 is 15 amino acids. Germline loops: CDR1 LNHNV, CDR2 YYDKDF (reference sequence). CDR3 DNA sequence: TGTGCCACCAGCATACTAGACGGGGGCAATCAGCCCCAGCATTTT. This gives the protein CATSILDGGNQPQHF.

The sample holds a few counts of this clone. One end of the junction varies from germline; a read error may be responsible. This rearrangement joins TRBV2 to TRBJ2-7, with D perhaps assigned TRBD1 or TRBD2 (5 bases each). The CDR3 runs 12 residues. The germline V gene encodes CDR1 SNHLY and CDR2 FYNNEI. The CDR3: CASSSVGDEQGF. The DNA of the CDR3 is TGTGCCAGCAGTTCCGTCGGGGATGAGCAGGGCTTC.

This clone has only one observation. This CDR3 reads CASSPGTGIYGYTF. Here the CDR3 DNA reads TGTGCCAGTAGTCCCGGGACGGGCATCTATGGCTACACCTTC. The V and J genes are TRBV19 and TRBJ1-2, with D possibly matching TRBD1 (5 bases). The V and J ends lost 5 bases and 4 bases respectively, with 14 bases between them. Germline CDR1 is LNHDA and CDR2 is SQIVND (reference sequence). The CDR3 has 14 residues.

The V and J genes are TRBV7-8 and TRBJ1-1; D possibly corresponds to TRBD1 (6 bases). The length of the CDR3 is 15 residues. Germline lookup yields CDR1 SGHVS and CDR2 FQNEAQ. Between the trimmed V and J ends, which lost 4 bases and 0 bases, there was a span of 12 bases. CDR3 nucleotides: TGTGCCAGCAGCTCGTCCGGGACAATGAACACTGAAGCTTTCTTT. Translated: CASSSSGTMNTEAFF.

This clone appeared a few times. The genes are TRBV6-5 and TRBJ1-5; D might be TRBD1 (6 bases). Germline CDR1 and CDR2: MNHEY and SVGAGI. The CDR3 sequence is 14 residues long. The V gene lost 0 bases and the J gene lost 5 bases, with 8 bases spanning the gap. The CDR3 nucleotides are TGTGCCAGCAGTTACTCGAGGGGGGATCAGCCCCAGCATTTT. Its protein is CASSYSRGDQPQHF.